Below are 11 T cell receptor beta chains sequenced from a single sample in a study of blood T cell repertoires in COVID-19. Here immunoSEQ multiplex PCR was the method, and the copy in TCRdb shows in-frame clones only, minus some. Among 80,000 to 95,000 clones, approximately 88% were seen once, and the ten largest hold roughly a third. Specimen: peripheral blood. The receptors were gathered from a woman aged 80 or older with active or convalescent COVID-19.

The V call is TRBV28, the J call TRBJ1-1, with D hard to call. This CDR3 has 13 residues. CDR1 MDHEN and CDR2 SYDVKM come from the germline V gene. V was pared by 5 bases and J by 4 bases, with 11 bases between. CDR3 region: CASSPSPGTEAFF. The CDR3 DNA sequence: TGTGCCAGCAGTCCGTCTCCGGGCACTGAAGCTTTCTTT.

This clone has just a few counts. The rearrangement links TRBV6-2 or TRBV6-3 to TRBJ2-1, with TRBD2 matching 8 bases. CDR1 is MNHEY and CDR2 is SVGEGT in the germline V gene. CDR3 length equals 15 residues. J lost 6 bases, V lost 6 bases, and 10 bases had no gene match. The CDR3 loop reads CASSRTGGAGNEQFF. The CDR3 bases are TGTGCCAGCAGCCGAACGGGAGGGGCTGGCAATGAGCAGTTCTTC.

This clone was counted between two and nine times. The rearrangement joins TRBV6-4 to TRBJ1-1; 8 bases map to TRBD1. The CDR3 consists of 13 residues. Germline V gives CDR1 MRHNA, CDR2 SNTAGT. V shed 3 bases and J 7 bases; nucleotides not matched to a gene: 4. CDR3 sequence: CASSDAGGLEAFF. As DNA, the CDR3 is TGTGCCAGCAGTGATGCAGGGGGCCTTGAAGCTTTCTTT.

The CDR3 nucleotides read TGTGCCAGCAGTGAAGTGGGACAGTACAATGAGCAGTTCTTC. Residues: CASSEVGQYNEQFF. This chain links TRBV6-1 with TRBJ2-1, with TRBD1 identical over 7 bases. Germline trimming cut 1 base from V and 4 bases from J; bases unmatched to any gene: 1. The germline gives CDR1 MNHNS, CDR2 SASEGT. There are 14 residues in the CDR3.

This rearrangement joins TRBV13 to TRBJ2-7; the D gene is possibly TRBD2 (6 bases). This CDR3 region has 18 residues. CDR1 and CDR2 (germline): PRHDT, FYEKMQ (reference sequence). V shed 3 bases and J shed 2 bases, with 23 bases lying between them. Here the CDR3 DNA reads TGTGCCAGCAGCTTTACGGGGTCCAGGCCCGGGGGTGCCTACGAGCAGTACTTC. Protein product: CASSFTGSRPGGAYEQYF.

This clone is a singleton in its sample. The chain combines TRBV3-1 (or the pseudogene TRBV3-2) with TRBJ1-1, with unresolved D. This CDR3 region has 12 residues. V was cut by 2 bases and J by 9 bases, with 10 bases left in between. Per the germline V gene, CDR1 is LGHDT and CDR2 is YNNKEL (reference sequence). CDR3 DNA sequence: TGTGCCAGCAGCCAACAGGCCTCGCAAGCTTTCTTT. It yields the protein CASSQQASQAFF.

The CDR3 nucleotides are TGTGCCTGGAGTGCCGGGGCCTATAATTCACCCCTCCACTTT. Its translation: CAWSAGAYNSPLHF. The chain has TRBV30 and TRBJ1-6; D gene uncertain. The V and J ends lost 1 base and 2 bases respectively, with 6 bases between them. CDR1 is GTSNPN, CDR2 SVGIG, per germline (reference sequence). CDR3 length: 14 amino acids.

The rearrangement uses TRBV5-1 and TRBJ1-1, with D perhaps TRBD1 (5 bases). Per the germline V gene, CDR1 is SGHRS and CDR2 is YFSETQ. This CDR3 has 13 amino acids. V lost 0 bases to trimming and J lost 8 bases, with 11 bases between them. Here the CDR3 reads CASSLAGVSEAFF. CDR3 nucleotides: TGCGCCAGCAGCTTGGCGGGGGTTTCAGAAGCTTTCTTT.

The chain couples TRBV30 to TRBJ1-1; D remains ambiguous. Germline CDR1 and CDR2: GTSNPN and SVGIG (reference sequence). Trimming pared 3 bases from V and 10 bases from J, leaving 18 bases between. The CDR3 has 13 amino acids. CDR3 protein: CAWSPGPPAGAFF. The CDR3 coding sequence is TGTGCCTGGAGCCCCGGGCCCCCCGCGGGAGCTTTCTTT.

The CDR3 DNA sequence: TGTGCCAGCAGTTCCCTCCCTGGGGAGGGTACTTTCGGCTACACCTTC. Protein: CASSSLPGEGTFGYTF. The gene calls are TRBV27 and TRBJ1-2; no definite D call. This CDR3 spans 16 amino acids. In germline, CDR1 is MNHEY, CDR2 SMNVEV (reference sequence). Trimming cost V 4 bases and J 8 bases, with 23 bases left between them.

This sequence joins TRBV28 and TRBJ2-7; 7 bases are shared with TRBD1. The trim removed 6 bases at V and 3 bases at J, leaving 8 bases unmatched. Germline V lookup: CDR1 MDHEN, CDR2 SYDVKM. The CDR3 extends over 14 amino acids. CDR3 region: CASRVRQGYYEQYF. CDR3 nucleotides: TGTGCCAGCAGGGTGAGACAGGGATACTACGAGCAGTACTTC.